This entry lists 5 T cell receptor beta chains sequenced from one sample in a study of CD8 T cells in ankylosing spondylitis. Each CDR3 protein is one row after TCRdb ran MiXCR on the 5' RACE reads. This table holds just under 350,000 distinct CDR3 sequences, 14% to 15% found once. Sequenced input: blood, either unsorted or a sorted T cell fraction (not recorded which). Every receptor here comes from a male donor with ankylosing spondylitis or in good health (not recorded which).

This clonotype was picked up a small number of times. The V and J genes are TRBV12-3 or TRBV12-4 and TRBJ2-7; TRBD1 matches 7 bases. After removal of 3 bases from V and 1 base from J, the junction contained 3 bases not matched to a gene. The CDR3 contains 14 residues. The CDR3 coding sequence is TGTGCCAGCAGTTTGGACAGGAATTCCTACGAGCAGTACTTC. Its translation is CASSLDRNSYEQYF.

The J gene is TRBJ2-3, the V gene TRBV15, with D perhaps given as TRBD1 or TRBD2 (5 bases each). The CDR3 extends over 12 amino acids. Germline CDR1 LNHNV, CDR2 YYDKDF (reference sequence). V gave up 5 bases and J gave up 8 bases, with 11 bases separating them. CDR3 sequence (DNA): TGTGCCACCAGCCGAGGGGCCGGTACGCAGTATTTT. It is translated as CATSRGAGTQYF.

This chain joins TRBV10-1 and TRBJ2-2; D unclear. Trimming removed 4 bases from V and 1 base from J, with 7 bases in between. Germline CDR1 reads WNHNN; CDR2 reads SYGVQD (reference sequence). The CDR3 extends over 14 amino acids. DNA of the CDR3: TGCGCCAGCAGTGTCCGGTTGAACACCGGGGAGCTGTTTTTT. Amino acid sequence: CASSVRLNTGELFF.

This clonotype was picked up a small number of times. This chain connects TRBV19 to TRBJ1-1; D is unclear. V lost 6 bases and J 3 bases, leaving 11 bases between the germline ends. Germline CDR1 and CDR2: LNHDA and SQIVND (reference sequence). CDR3 length: 13 amino acids. The DNA for the CDR3 is TGTGCCAGTAGACCGGACGGCTACACTGAAGCTTTCTTT. Its translation is CASRPDGYTEAFF. The variable domain in full, with the rest retrieved from reference TRBV19 and TRBJ1-1, is DGGITQSPKYLFRKEGQNVTLSCEQNLNHDAMYWYRQDPGQGLRLIYYSQIVNDFQKGDIAEGYSVSREKKESFPLTVTSAQKNPTAFYLCASRPDGYTEAFFGQGTRLTVV.

The chain recombines TRBV5-1 with TRBJ1-2; 9 nucleotides agree with TRBD1. The CDR3 spans 19 residues. V gave up 4 bases and J gave up 5 bases; unmatched junction bases: 21. Germline V gives CDR1 SGHRS, CDR2 YFSETQ. The CDR3 DNA follows: TGCGCCAGCAGCCGGGGATCAGGACAGGGGTTAGGCGCCAGTTATGGCTACACCTTC. Residues: CASSRGSGQGLGASYGYTF.